This T cell receptor beta chain stems from a study of blood T cell repertoires in COVID-19. As for the study in general: Samples taken during acute and convalescent COVID-19 were collected in the United States, Italy and Spain. T cells, B-cell-depleted T cells, or PBMCs supplied cDNA or gDNA.

Trimming removed 3 bases at V and 0 bases at J, with 11 bases between. The CDR3 runs to 16 residues. CDR1 KGHSH and CDR2 LQKENI come from the germline V gene. Study processing details: Reference gene primers were amplified, and this amplification served to estimate nucleated cell counts. Profiled with immunoSEQ multiplex PCR; TCRdb holds only in-frame clones, not every one. V and J calls and clone size are those listed in that table; D and trimming were worked out from the DNA. The sample contains roughly 190,000 clones, about four fifths of which appear only once. The chain is built from TRBV18 and TRBJ2-2; D possibly corresponds to TRBD1 (6 bases). What was sequenced was peripheral blood. The TCR was taken from a woman aged 40 to 55 with COVID-19, enrolled during active disease. CDR3 sequence (DNA): TGTGCCAGCTCACCTGGACAGCTTCCGAACACCGGGGAGCTGTTTTTT. Translated: CASSPGQLPNTGELFF.